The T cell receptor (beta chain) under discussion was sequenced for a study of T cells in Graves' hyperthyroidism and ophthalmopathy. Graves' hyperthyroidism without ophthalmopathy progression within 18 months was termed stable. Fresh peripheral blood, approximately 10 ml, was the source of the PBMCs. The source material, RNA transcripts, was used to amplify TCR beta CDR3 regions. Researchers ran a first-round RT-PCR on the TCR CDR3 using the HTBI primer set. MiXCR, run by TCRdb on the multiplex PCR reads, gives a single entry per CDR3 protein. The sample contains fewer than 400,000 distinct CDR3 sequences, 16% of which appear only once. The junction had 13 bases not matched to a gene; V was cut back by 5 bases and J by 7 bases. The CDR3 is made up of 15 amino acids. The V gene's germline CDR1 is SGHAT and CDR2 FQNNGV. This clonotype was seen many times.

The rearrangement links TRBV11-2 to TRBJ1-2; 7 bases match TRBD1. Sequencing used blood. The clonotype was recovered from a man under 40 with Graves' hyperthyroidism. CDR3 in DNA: TGTGCCAGCAGCGAACAGGGACAGTTGAGAGGTGGCTACACCTTC. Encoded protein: CASSEQGQLRGGYTF.